This T cell receptor beta chain stems from a study of shared clonotypes between healthy human individuals. Generated by immunoSEQ multiplex PCR, the TCRdb table keeps only in-frame clones and is missing some. The table lists approximately 250,000 clones, about 69% of them singletons. Germline V gene lookup returns CDR1 MDHEN and CDR2 SYDVKM. This CDR3 region has 13 residues. V lost 6 bases and J lost 3, with 8 bases in between. With regard to this clone: The antigen is not known.

Regarding the study as a whole: Clonotypes shared by all four sorted-subset donors had higher generation probabilities than non-shared clonotypes. Among four donors, approximately 4.6% of naive CD4 clonotypes were found in common.

V usage is TRBV28 and J usage is TRBJ1-4; no definite D call. This sequence was found in a man aged 25 to 40 in good health. Input material: memory CD4+ T cells sorted from blood. This sample's subset: CD45RA-negative fraction. The CDR3 sequence: CASRRSPNEKLFF. CDR3 nucleotide sequence: TGTGCCAGCAGGAGGAGTCCTAATGAAAAACTGTTTTTT.